This T cell receptor beta chain was obtained from a study of T cell responses to AZD1222 COVID-19 vaccine. Study background: Some second doses came at about 4 weeks and others at about 12 weeks; these were pooled. General study points: Baseline serostatus was positive in only five to seven AZD1222 recipients.

A word on this clone: Its antigen remains unidentified.

Repertoires were generated with immunoSEQ multiplex PCR, while TCRdb's copy carries only in-frame clones and drops some. The data contain 100,000 to 150,000 clones, 88% of them seen just once; the ten biggest clones take up about 8.3%. This receptor was taken from an adult in good health. This specimen consisted of peripheral blood, obtained on day 0 of AZD1222 vaccination.

The CDR3 loop reads CASSRQTYEQYF. The CDR3 nucleotides are TGTGCCAGCAGCCGACAGACCTACGAGCAGTACTTC. The chain couples TRBV12-3 or TRBV12-4 to TRBJ2-7; the D gene is possibly TRBD1 (5 bases). The V end was cut by 6 bases, the J end by 2 bases, with 8 bases between. The CDR3 extends over 12 amino acids.